A selection of T cell receptor beta chains follows, all from one sample in a study of beta chain features in type 1 diabetes. The repertoire was sequenced with immunoSEQ multiplex PCR; TCRdb's copy has only in-frame clones and lacks some. Of approximately 170,000 clones detected, approximately 8.1% appear once; the ten largest clones hold under 0.55%. Sequenced: central memory CD4+ T cells from blood. These receptors originate from a man aged 18 to 35 with type 1 diabetes. The CDR3 runs from the conserved cysteine through the conserved F or W. The D gene is left open where the match is weak. Not all rows give a size; the values are once, few, many and, for expanded clones, a class.

D: NA
J: TRBJ1-4
size: NA
V: TRBV30
DNA: TGTGCCTGGCGCCCCATTGGACAGACTTTTAATGAAAAACTGTTTTTT
CDR3: CAWRPIGQTFNEKLFF

D: NA
J: TRBJ2-1
size: NA
V: TRBV2
DNA: TGTGCCAGCAGTCGGGTGTCCAATGAGCAGTTCTTC
CDR3: CASSRVSNEQFF

D: NA
J: TRBJ2-7
size: few
V: TRBV2
DNA: TGTGCCAGCAGCGAAGCCCCCCGAGGGTCCTGCCACTTC
CDR3: CASSEAPRGSCHF

D: TRBD2
J: TRBJ2-7
size: few
V: TRBV27
DNA: TGTGCCAGCAGTGCGACGGGGGGACCTAGCTACGAGCAGTACTTC
CDR3: CASSATGGPSYEQYF

D: NA
J: TRBJ1-1
size: NA
V: TRBV2
DNA: TGTGCCAGCAGCTTACAGGGATACTCTGAAGCTTTCTTT
CDR3: CASSLQGYSEAFF

D: NA
J: TRBJ2-5
size: NA
V: TRBV7-2
DNA: TGTGCCAGCAGCGAGCAAGAGACCCAGTACTTC
CDR3: CASSEQETQYF

D: NA
J: TRBJ1-5
size: few
V: TRBV16
DNA: TGTGCCAGCAGCCAATCGGTATGGGCAGCTCAGCCCCAGCATTTT
CDR3: CASSQSVWAAQPQHF

D: TRBD1
J: TRBJ1-2
size: few
V: TRBV18
DNA: TGTGCCAGCTCACCGCCCGGGACAGGGGTTGGCTACACCTTC
CDR3: CASSPPGTGVGYTF

D: TRBD1
J: TRBJ1-2
size: few
V: TRBV2
DNA: TGTGCCAGCAGATACAGGGGCGTGCATGGCTACACCTTC
CDR3: CASRYRGVHGYTF

D: NA
J: TRBJ1-1
size: NA
V: TRBV5-1
DNA: TGCGCCAGCAGTGTTCGGGGTGTGAGGACGATGAACACTGAAGCTTTCTTT
CDR3: CASSVRGVRTMNTEAFF

D: TRBD1
J: TRBJ2-1
size: NA
V: TRBV19
DNA: TGTGCCAGTAGTATGGGGACAGGGGGCTACAATGAGCAGTTCTTC
CDR3: CASSMGTGGYNEQFF

D: TRBD2
J: TRBJ2-3
size: NA
V: TRBV28
DNA: TGTGCCAGCAGCCCCGGGACTAGCGGGATGGGTCTCGCAGATACGCAGTATTTT
CDR3: CASSPGTSGMGLADTQYF

D: NA
J: TRBJ2-7
size: few
V: TRBV25-1
DNA: TGTGCCAGCAGCCCAGTCTCCTACGAGCAGTACTTC
CDR3: CASSPVSYEQYF

D: TRBD2
J: TRBJ2-2
size: few
V: TRBV30
DNA: TGTGCCTGGAGTGTCCCCACTAGCGGGGGGAACACCGGGGAGCTGTTTTTT
CDR3: CAWSVPTSGGNTGELFF

D: NA
J: TRBJ2-7
size: few
V: TRBV7-2
DNA: TGTGCCAGCAGCTTAGATTCCGCAGGGGAAGGGCGCGAGCAGTACTTC
CDR3: CASSLDSAGEGREQYF

D: TRBD2
J: TRBJ2-7
size: NA
V: TRBV7-8
DNA: TGTGCCAGCAGCTTCCCGGCGGGAGTTTACGAGCAGTACTTC
CDR3: CASSFPAGVYEQYF

D: NA
J: TRBJ1-2
size: NA
V: TRBV6-1
DNA: TGTGCCAGCACAGAAGGAGGGGACCTCTATGGCTACACCTTC
CDR3: CASTEGGDLYGYTF

D: NA
J: TRBJ1-2
size: NA
V: TRBV30
DNA: TGTGCCTCCATCCCAAATAGTAACTATGGCTACACCTTC
CDR3: CASIPNSNYGYTF

D: NA
J: TRBJ2-1
size: few
V: TRBV6-5
DNA: TGTGCCAGCACGAGAGACCCCGCGGTTGAGCAGTTCTTC
CDR3: CASTRDPAVEQFF

D: TRBD2
J: TRBJ2-2
size: few
V: TRBV18
DNA: TGTGCCAGCTCGCCACCCTCCCTAGCGGGACTCACCGGGGAGCTGTTTTTT
CDR3: CASSPPSLAGLTGELFF

D: NA
J: TRBJ2-3
size: NA
V: TRBV7-2
DNA: TGTGCCAGCAGCTTAGGGCTAGGAACAGATACGCAGTATTTT
CDR3: CASSLGLGTDTQYF

D: NA
J: TRBJ2-7
size: few
V: TRBV7-2
DNA: TGTGCCAGCAGCTTAGCACGGCAGGGGAGGGAGTACTTC
CDR3: CASSLARQGREYF

D: NA
J: TRBJ1-6
size: few
V: TRBV5-4
DNA: TGTGCCAGCAGCTTGAGCCAGGGGAGTTCACCCCTCCACTTT
CDR3: CASSLSQGSSPLHF

D: TRBD2
J: TRBJ2-1
size: NA
V: TRBV19
DNA: TGTGCCACCCTCCCCCGTGGGGCCGGGGGGTACAATGAGCAGTTCTTC
CDR3: CATLPRGAGGYNEQFF

D: TRBD1
J: TRBJ1-4
size: many
V: TRBV5-4
DNA: TGTGCCAGCAGCTTGGATACAGGGGATGCTGAAAAACTGTTTTTT
CDR3: CASSLDTGDAEKLFF

D: TRBD2
J: TRBJ2-1
size: NA
V: TRBV5-6
DNA: TGTGCCAGCAGCTACCTAGCGGGGTCCTACAATGAGCAGTTCTTC
CDR3: CASSYLAGSYNEQFF

D: TRBD2
J: TRBJ2-1
size: NA
V: TRBV5-1
DNA: TGCGCCAGCAGCTTGATGGCGGGGGGGGGAAATGAGCAGTTCTTC
CDR3: CASSLMAGGGNEQFF

D: NA
J: TRBJ2-7
size: NA
V: TRBV4-3
DNA: TGCGCCAGCAGCCTTACAGCACAGGGACGCTACGAGCAGTACTTC
CDR3: CASSLTAQGRYEQYF

D: TRBD2
J: TRBJ2-7
size: NA
V: TRBV18
DNA: TGTGCCAGCTCACCACGGCCCTTGGGACTAGCGGGATCCTTCTACGAGCAGTACTTC
CDR3: CASSPRPLGLAGSFYEQYF

D: TRBD1
J: TRBJ2-7
size: few
V: TRBV7-2
DNA: TGTGCCAGCAGCTTGTTGCTTACAGGGGCGAGATACGAGCAGTACTTC
CDR3: CASSLLLTGARYEQYF

D: NA
J: TRBJ2-7
size: few
V: TRBV27
DNA: TGTGCCAGCAGTCCACGACAGGGTGGGGGGCGATACGAGCAGTACTTC
CDR3: CASSPRQGGGRYEQYF

D: NA
J: TRBJ2-5
size: few
V: TRBV13
DNA: TGTGCCAGCAGCCCACGTAGAGAGACCCAGTACTTC
CDR3: CASSPRRETQYF

D: TRBD1
J: TRBJ2-5
size: NA
V: TRBV28
DNA: TGTGCCAGCAGTTTTCGGGACAGCCAAGAGACCCAGTACTTC
CDR3: CASSFRDSQETQYF

D: NA
J: TRBJ2-1
size: NA
V: TRBV13
DNA: TGTGCCAGCTTCCCGCGGAGCTCCTACAATGAGCAGTTCTTC
CDR3: CASFPRSSYNEQFF

D: TRBD1
J: TRBJ1-1
size: few
V: TRBV7-2
DNA: TGTGCCAGCAGCGGAGCATATACAGGGGCCACTGAAGCTTTCTTT
CDR3: CASSGAYTGATEAFF

D: NA
J: TRBJ1-3
size: NA
V: TRBV10-3
DNA: TGTGCCAGCAGTTACCTTGCGAACACCATATATTTT
CDR3: CASSYLANTIYF

D: NA
J: TRBJ1-1
size: few
V: TRBV5-4
DNA: TGTGCCAGCAGCAGGGGGAGTGAAGCTTTCTTT
CDR3: CASSRGSEAFF